Below are 16 T cell receptor beta chains sequenced from a single sample in a study of T cell responses to AZD1222 COVID-19 vaccine. The data were produced by immunoSEQ multiplex PCR, yet TCRdb's version contains in-frame clones alone and is incomplete. Altogether 130,000 to 150,000 clones are present, roughly 90% being singletons, with the ten largest covering around 1.4%. Sequenced here: peripheral blood, sampled on day 0 of AZD1222 vaccination. These receptor sequences come from an adult in good health.

V usage is TRBV4-2 and J usage is TRBJ2-5; D not resolved. This CDR3 contains 15 residues. CDR1 is LGHNA, CDR2 YNFKEQ, per germline. V lost 0 bases, J lost 7 bases, and 15 bases lay in between. Written as DNA, the CDR3 is TGTGCCAGCAGCCAAGATACGGATTCAGGATGGACCCAGTACTTC. Protein product: CASSQDTDSGWTQYF.

The V call is TRBV15, the J call TRBJ2-7, with D perhaps being TRBD1 or TRBD2 (6 bases each). Germline CDR1 is LNHNV and CDR2 is YYDKDF (reference sequence). V was shortened by 1 base and J by 2 bases, with 9 bases between the two germline ends. CDR3 size: 14 residues. The CDR3 sequence: CATSRGRDTYEQYF. In DNA form, the CDR3 reads TGTGCCACCAGCAGAGGGAGGGACACCTACGAGCAGTACTTC.

In its sample, this clone was seen once. The V gene is TRBV28, the J gene TRBJ1-1; TRBD1 agrees at 9 bases. The J segment lost 11 bases and the V segment lost 6 bases, leaving 13 bases of the junction unmatched. Per the germline V gene, CDR1 is MDHEN and CDR2 is SYDVKM. The CDR3 sequence is 14 residues long. The CDR3 loop is CASSFTRGQGGAFF. CDR3 in DNA: TGTGCCAGCAGCTTTACTAGGGGACAGGGAGGCGCTTTCTTT.

The chain has TRBV9 and TRBJ2-7; 8 nucleotides agree with TRBD1. The CDR3 has 15 residues. Germline trimming cut 3 bases from V and 3 bases from J; bases unmatched to any gene: 8. The germline gives CDR1 SGDLS, CDR2 YYNGEE. The CDR3 DNA follows: TGTGCCAGCAGCGGAGGGACAGGACCTTACTACGAGCAGTACTTC. It encodes CASSGGTGPYYEQYF.

CDR3 in DNA: TGTGCCAGTAGTATGGCGCTCTCCTACGAGCAGTACTTC. Encoded protein: CASSMALSYEQYF. The rearrangement links TRBV19 to TRBJ2-7; D is uncertain. CDR3 size: 13 residues. In germline, CDR1 is LNHDA, CDR2 SQIVND (reference sequence). V lost 3 bases and J 0 bases, leaving 6 bases between the germline ends.

The genes are TRBV19 and TRBJ1-5; D possibly corresponds to TRBD1 (5 bases). This CDR3 region has 14 residues. CDR1 and CDR2 (germline): LNHDA, SQIVND (reference sequence). V gave up 1 base and J gave up 3 bases, with 7 bases separating them. The CDR3 DNA sequence: TGTGCCAGTAGTATAGGACAGCCCAATCAGCCCCAGCATTTT. Protein: CASSIGQPNQPQHF.

As for this clone: This CDR3 is also generated by other DNA sequences in the sample. CDR3 DNA: TGTGCCAGCAGCTTAGATCGTTCGGATACGCAGTATTTT. Translated: CASSLDRSDTQYF. The chain employs TRBV11-2 and TRBJ2-3; no definite D call. CDR3 size: 13 residues. Germline lookup yields CDR1 SGHAT and CDR2 FQNNGV. Between the trimmed V and J ends, which lost 0 bases and 6 bases, there was a span of 7 bases. Combining the CDR3 with reference TRBV11-2 and TRBJ2-3 gives the whole variable domain EAGVAQSPRYKIIEKRQSVAFWCNPISGHATLYWYQQILGQGPKLLIQFQNNGVVDDSQLPKDRFSAERLKGVDSTLKIQPAKLEDSAVYLCASSLDRSDTQYFGPGTRLTVL.

J is TRBJ2-4 and V is TRBV12-3 or TRBV12-4; a possible D gene is TRBD2 (6 bases). The CDR3 loop spans 13 amino acids. V lost 6 bases, J lost 9 bases, and 15 bases lay in between. The CDR3 region is CASSGDGGGIQYF. In nucleotides, the CDR3 is TGTGCCAGCAGCGGAGACGGGGGTGGCATTCAGTACTTC.

The rearrangement links TRBV4-1 to TRBJ2-1; D is unresolved. The ends were cut back, 4 bases at V and 3 bases at J, with 16 bases in the middle. This CDR3 is 16 amino acids long. In germline, CDR1 is MGHRA, CDR2 YSYEKL. CDR3 DNA: TGCGCCAGCAGCCTAAGTAACCCGGACGGCTACAATGAGCAGTTCTTC. It encodes CASSLSNPDGYNEQFF.

This chain joins TRBV30 and TRBJ1-1, with TRBD1 identical over 7 bases. Germline V gene sequence: CDR1 GTSNPN, CDR2 SVGIG (reference sequence). This CDR3 region has 13 residues. J gave up 3 bases and V 3 bases, and 4 bases lay outside the gene matches. This chain's CDR3 is CAWRDRADTEAFF. Here the CDR3 DNA reads TGTGCCTGGAGAGACAGGGCGGACACTGAAGCTTTCTTT.

This chain uses TRBV7-2 with TRBJ1-2; D is unresolved. Germline V lookup: CDR1 SGHTA, CDR2 FQGNSA. With 10 bases removed from V and 8 bases from J, the gap between germline ends came to 14 bases. This CDR3 has 11 amino acids. CDR3 nucleotides: TGTGCCAACCGGGCTATTTACGGCTACACCTTC. It translates to CANRAIYGYTF.

CDR3 loop: CASSWGTGAGYEQYF. The CDR3 DNA reads TGTGCCAGCAGCTGGGGGACAGGGGCGGGCTACGAGCAGTACTTC. The genes are TRBV9 and TRBJ2-7, with 10 positions matching TRBD1. CDR3 size: 15 residues. The germline gives CDR1 SGDLS, CDR2 YYNGEE. V lost 4 bases and J lost 3; bases outside the gene matches: 7.

The chain carries TRBV3-1 (or the pseudogene TRBV3-2) and TRBJ1-3; possible D gene TRBD1, 5 bases. CDR3 length equals 15 residues. V lost 2 bases to trimming and J lost 1 base, with 9 bases between them. Germline CDR1 is LGHDT and CDR2 is YNNKEL (reference sequence). This CDR3 is CASSQPRGSGNTIYF. The CDR3 region has the DNA TGTGCCAGCAGCCAACCGAGGGGTTCTGGAAACACCATATATTTT.

In its sample, this clone was seen once. The chain couples TRBV7-3 to TRBJ1-1; possible D gene TRBD1, 5 bases. Germline CDR1 SGHTA, CDR2 FQGTGA. The CDR3 is made up of 15 amino acids. V shed 6 bases and J shed 5 bases, with 19 bases lying between them. The CDR3 DNA follows: TGTGCCAGCAGTCCCGTAGGCGCTCCAGGGACTGAAGCTTTCTTT. The encoded protein is CASSPVGAPGTEAFF. Full variable domain (outside the CDR3, taken from reference TRBV7-3 and TRBJ1-1): GAGVSQTPSNKVTEKGKYVELRCDPISGHTALYWYRQSLGQGPEFLIYFQGTGAADDSGLPNDRFFAVRPEGSVSTLKIQRTERGDSAVYLCASSPVGAPGTEAFFGQGTRLTVV.

As regards this clone: Likely a read error: the CDR3 ends without its conserved phenylalanine or tryptophan. The DNA is left out, because the CDR3 cannot be placed on it with certainty; the CDR3 is given as TCRdb lists it. The V and J genes are TRBV11-3 and TRBJ2-7. The CDR3 numbers 11 amino acids, ends counted. The V gene's germline CDR1 is SGHNT and CDR2 YENEEA. The CDR3 region is CASSSKGAPML.

The chain employs TRBV11-2 and TRBJ2-1; 11 bases are shared with TRBD1. The junction had 1 base not matched to a gene; V was cut back by 4 bases and J by 2 bases. CDR1 is SGHAT and CDR2 is FQNNGV in the germline V gene. The CDR3 sequence is 15 residues long. The CDR3, as DNA: TGTGCCAGCAGCTCGGGACAGGGGGCCTACAATGAGCAGTTCTTC. Protein sequence: CASSSGQGAYNEQFF.